This T cell receptor beta chain was recorded in a study of blood T cell repertoires in COVID-19. Across the whole study: In each case, the material was cDNA or gDNA derived from T cells, B-cell-depleted T cells, or PBMCs.

CDR3 size: 14 residues. V was shortened by 0 bases and J by 0 bases, with 5 bases between the two germline ends. Germline CDR1 LGHDT, CDR2 YNNKEL (reference sequence). Study processing details: Quantification of nucleated cells was approximated via reference gene primer amplification. TCRdb's copy holds only in-frame clones and misses some; the assay was immunoSEQ multiplex PCR. The DNA gave D and trimming, while V, J and clone size come from that table. This sample has more than 95,000 clones, with roughly nine tenths found just once. This clonotype originated in a woman of 80 years or more in a cohort sampled during active COVID-19. The genes are TRBV3-1 (or the pseudogene TRBV3-2) and TRBJ1-1, with D unclear. Material for sequencing was peripheral blood. This chain's CDR3 is CASSQDYLNTEAFF. CDR3 in DNA: TGTGCCAGCAGCCAAGATTATCTGAACACTGAAGCTTTCTTT.